This T cell receptor beta chain was captured by sequencing in a study of cytomegalovirus exposure and HLA in healthy donors. Study findings and constraints: Generally TCR sequences proved uncommon, though certain public TCRs appeared in numerous donors. Per published reports, the classifier diagnosed cytomegalovirus status with high specificity and sensitivity. Later analysis placed DRB1 highest and HLA-C lowest in TCR association rates, which differed by HLA locus.

Details on this clone: Its antigen is currently unknown.

The length of the CDR3 is 15 residues. Germline assignment: CDR1 SNHLY and CDR2 FYNNEI. 60 Vbeta and 13 Jbeta primers were used in PCR. Sequencing was performed with immunoSEQ multiplex PCR; in TCRdb, only in-frame clones are kept and a portion is missing. This sample has about 70,000 clones, with roughly 88% found just once. The sequenced sample was PBMCs. The TCR was taken from a woman aged 30 to 39 in good health and CMV-seronegative. The V gene is TRBV2, the J gene TRBJ2-5, with 7 bases identical to TRBD2. The J call is in doubt because the DNA end fits TRBJ2-7 better. The DNA for the CDR3 is TGTGCCAGCATCTTCGGGGACTATAGGTCCTACGAGCAGTACTTC. Amino acid sequence: CASIFGDYRSYEQYF.